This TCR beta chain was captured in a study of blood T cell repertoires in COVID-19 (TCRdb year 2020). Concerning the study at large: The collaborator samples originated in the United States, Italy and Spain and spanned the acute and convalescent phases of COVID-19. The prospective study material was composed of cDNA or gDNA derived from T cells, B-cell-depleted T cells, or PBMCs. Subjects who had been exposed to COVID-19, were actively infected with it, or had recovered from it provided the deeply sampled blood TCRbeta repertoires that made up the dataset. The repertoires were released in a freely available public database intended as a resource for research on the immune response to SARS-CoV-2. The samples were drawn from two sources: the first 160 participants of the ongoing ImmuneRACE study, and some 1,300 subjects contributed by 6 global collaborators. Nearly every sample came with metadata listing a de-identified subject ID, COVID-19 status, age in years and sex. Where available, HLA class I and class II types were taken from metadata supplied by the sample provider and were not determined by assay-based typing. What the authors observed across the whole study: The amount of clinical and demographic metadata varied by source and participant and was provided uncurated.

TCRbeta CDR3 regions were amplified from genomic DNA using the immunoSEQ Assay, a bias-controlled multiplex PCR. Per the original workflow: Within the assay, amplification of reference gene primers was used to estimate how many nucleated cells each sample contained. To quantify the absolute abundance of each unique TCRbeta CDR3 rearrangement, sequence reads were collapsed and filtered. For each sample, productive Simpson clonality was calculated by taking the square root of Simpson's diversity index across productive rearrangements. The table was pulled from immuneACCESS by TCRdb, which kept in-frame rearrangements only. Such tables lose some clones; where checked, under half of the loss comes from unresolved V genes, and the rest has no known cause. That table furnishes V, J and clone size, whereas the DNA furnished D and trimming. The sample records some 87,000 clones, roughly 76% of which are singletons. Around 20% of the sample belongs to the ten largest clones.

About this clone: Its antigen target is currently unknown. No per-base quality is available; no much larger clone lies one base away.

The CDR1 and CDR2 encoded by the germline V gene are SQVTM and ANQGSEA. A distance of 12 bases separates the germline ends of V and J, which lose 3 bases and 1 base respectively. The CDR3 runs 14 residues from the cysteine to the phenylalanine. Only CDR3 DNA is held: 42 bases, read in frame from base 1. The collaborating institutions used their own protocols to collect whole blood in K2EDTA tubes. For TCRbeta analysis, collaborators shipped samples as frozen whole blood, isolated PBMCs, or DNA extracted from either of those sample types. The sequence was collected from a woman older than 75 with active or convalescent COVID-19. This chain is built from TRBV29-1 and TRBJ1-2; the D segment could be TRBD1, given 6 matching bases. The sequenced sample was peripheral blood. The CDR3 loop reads CSVDGGAGNYGYTF. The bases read TGCAGCGTTGATGGGGGGGCTGGTAACTATGGCTACACCTTC. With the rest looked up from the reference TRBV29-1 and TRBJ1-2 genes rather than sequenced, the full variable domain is SAVISQKPSRDICQRGTSLTIQCQVDSQVTMMFWYRQQPGQSLTLIATANQGSEATYESGFVIDKFPISRPNLTFSTLTVSNMSPEDSSIYLCSVDGGAGNYGYTFGSGTRLTVV.